The 23 T cell receptor beta chains in this list originate from one sample, sequenced in a study of T cells in Graves' hyperthyroidism and ophthalmopathy (dated by TCRdb to about 2019). The library was generated by multiplex PCR. Data came from an Illumina HiSeq 2000. Amplification of TCR beta CDR3 regions was carried out from RNA transcripts. The first round of RT-PCR for the TCR CDR3 was performed with the HTBI primer set and the Qiagen OneStep RT-PCR kit. TCRdb reprocessing: public reads trimmed at Q25 with fastp, clones called with MiXCR, in-frame beta chains kept. Identical CDR3 proteins give one entry, which carries the most common genes and DNA. This sample has some 340,000 distinct CDR3 sequences in its table, and about an eighth of those were observed once. The ten largest account for 34% of the sample. Sequencing input: blood. The receptors derive from a woman in her forties with Graves' ophthalmopathy.

The CDR3 nucleotides read TGTGCCAGTAGCCCGTTAGCGGGGGCCGGGGAGCTGTTTTTT. Its protein is CASSPLAGAGELFF. This sequence joins TRBV19 and TRBJ2-2; 9 positions agree with TRBD2. The germline V gene has CDR1 LNHDA and CDR2 SQIVND (reference sequence). The V segment lost 6 bases and the J segment 6 bases; nucleotides outside the gene matches: 5. The CDR3 runs 14 residues.

V is TRBV28 and J is TRBJ1-1, with D uncertain. The CDR3 has 14 residues. CDR1 and CDR2 from the germline V gene are MDHEN and SYDVKM. Trimming cost V 7 bases and J 2 bases, with 14 bases left between them. The CDR3 is CASTEGRKNTEAFF. The CDR3 DNA sequence: TGTGCCAGCACCGAGGGTAGGAAAAACACTGAAGCTTTCTTT.

The sample holds many counts of this clonotype. The chain joins TRBV24-1 to TRBJ2-1, with TRBD1 matching 10 bases. CDR3 length: 15 amino acids. V shed 4 bases, J shed 6 bases, and the junction held 5 bases outside the gene matches. Germline CDR1 reads KGHDR; CDR2 reads SFDVKD. The CDR3 DNA follows: TGTGCCACCAGTGACCGGACAGGGGGAATCAATGAGCAGTTCTTC. Protein: CATSDRTGGINEQFF.

This clonotype showed up many times. The genes are TRBV7-9 and TRBJ2-3, with 7 nucleotides matching TRBD1. V lost 4 bases, J lost 2 bases, and 6 bases stayed unmatched. The CDR3 has 15 amino acids. The V gene's germline CDR1 is SEHNR and CDR2 FQNEAQ (reference sequence). CDR3 loop: CASSSRGQSTDTQYF. For the CDR3, the DNA is TGTGCCAGCAGCTCTCGGGGACAGTCCACAGATACGCAGTATTTT.

V and J are TRBV11-1 and TRBJ1-1; D not certain. Germline-derived CDR1 and CDR2 are SGHAT and FQDESV (reference sequence). This CDR3 has 13 amino acids. Trimming left V 5 bases short and J 8 bases short, with 15 bases between. DNA of the CDR3: TGTGCCAGCAGCCCGCGGCTCGTCCTCGAAGCTTTCTTT. Its translation: CASSPRLVLEAFF.

The chain recombines TRBV20-1 with TRBJ2-2; possible D gene TRBD2, 5 bases. In germline, CDR1 is DFQATT, CDR2 SNEGSKA (reference sequence). This CDR3 is 15 amino acids long. The germline V and J ends were trimmed by 6 bases and 6 bases, with 20 bases remaining between them. In DNA, the CDR3 is TGCAGTGCCCGCCCAGGTTCCGGGATAGCCGGGGAGCTGTTTTTT. Amino acid sequence: CSARPGSGIAGELFF.

The table lists this clonotype with many counts. This sequence joins TRBV6-2 or TRBV6-3 and TRBJ2-5; the D call may be TRBD1 or TRBD2 (5 bases each). The CDR3 is made up of 14 amino acids. V lost 1 base and J lost 3, with 9 bases in between. The germline gives CDR1 MNHEY, CDR2 SVGEGT. CDR3 in DNA: TGTGCCAGCAGTTACTTGGGGACCAAAGAGACCCAGTACTTC. It is translated as CASSYLGTKETQYF.

This clonotype came up many times. Germline is not matched at one junction end, which may reflect a read error. The chain joins TRBV7-2 to TRBJ2-1; the D gene could be TRBD1 or TRBD2 (5 bases each). The CDR3 consists of 15 residues. Germline lookup yields CDR1 SGHTA and CDR2 FQGNSA. The CDR3 here is CASSIAGTVINEQFF. For the CDR3, the DNA is TGTGCCAGCAGCATAGCCGGGACCGTGATCAATGAGCAGTTCTTC. The whole variable domain, filled in from reference TRBV7-2 and TRBJ2-1, reads GAGVSQSPSNKVTEKGKDVELRCDPISGHTALYWYRQSLGQGLEFLIYFQGNSAPDKSGLPSDRFSAERTGGSVSTLTIQRTQQEDSAVYLCASSIAGTVINEQFFGPGTRLTVL.

This clonotype was recorded at least ten times. This sequence joins TRBV5-6 and TRBJ1-5, with a possible D match to TRBD1 (6 bases). Germline V gene data show CDR1 as SGHDT and CDR2 as YYEEEE. Trimming stripped 0 bases from V and 2 bases from J, with 12 bases between. The CDR3 consists of 16 residues. CDR3 nucleotides: TGTGCCAGCAGCTTGGGATCCGCAGGGGGCAATCAGCCCCAGCATTTT. This gives the protein CASSLGSAGGNQPQHF.

The chain employs TRBV6-1 and TRBJ1-4; tentative D call: TRBD1 (5 bases). Germline V lookup: CDR1 MNHNS, CDR2 SASEGT. V was trimmed by 4 bases and J by 0 bases, leaving 9 bases between them. The CDR3 has 15 amino acids. CDR3 loop: CASSATVATNEKLFF. DNA of the CDR3: TGTGCCAGCAGTGCGACAGTTGCAACTAATGAAAAACTGTTTTTT.

This clonotype was seen repeatedly, ten times or more. The chain has TRBV24-1 and TRBJ2-1; D possibly corresponds to TRBD1 (6 bases). This CDR3 is 16 amino acids long. V lost 3 bases, J lost 11 bases, and 22 bases lay in between. Germline CDR1 KGHDR, CDR2 SFDVKD. CDR3 DNA: TGTGCCACCAGTGATACAAGACAGGAGCCTACAATGAAGCAGTTCTTC. Translated, it gives CATSDTRQEPTMKQFF.

In its sample, this clonotype was seen many times. Here the CDR3 DNA reads TGTGCCAGCAGCTTAGGACTGTCCGGGGCCGTTTATTCCTACAATGAGCAGTTCTTC. Amino acids: CASSLGLSGAVYSYNEQFF. This chain uses TRBV7-9 with TRBJ2-1; D could derive from TRBD1 or TRBD2 (5 bases each). Trimming took off 1 base at V and 1 base at J, with 20 bases between the two ends. Per germline, CDR1 SEHNR and CDR2 FQNEAQ (reference sequence). CDR3 length: 19 residues.

This clonotype occurred many times. The J gene is TRBJ1-5, the V gene TRBV29-1; TRBD1 might be the D (5 bases). There are 13 residues in the CDR3. Deletions cut 7 bases from V and 2 bases from J, with 12 bases between. From germline, CDR1 is SQVTM and CDR2 ANQGSEA. CDR3 residues: CSAKGLGNQPQHF. The CDR3 DNA reads as TGCAGCGCCAAGGGGTTAGGCAATCAGCCCCAGCATTTT.

This clonotype appeared many times. The chain joins TRBV24-1 to TRBJ2-7, with 9 positions matching TRBD1. This CDR3 contains 16 residues. Trimming took 5 bases from V and 4 from J; bases not matched to a gene: 11. Germline loops: CDR1 KGHDR, CDR2 SFDVKD. As DNA, the CDR3 is TGTGCCACCAGTGCCCAAGCCGGGACAGGGTTTTACGAGCAGTACTTC. Amino acids: CATSAQAGTGFYEQYF.

This clonotype was detected ten times or more. This chain joins TRBV11-2 and TRBJ1-3; D gene ambiguous. The CDR3 has 14 residues. CDR1 and CDR2 from the germline V gene are SGHAT and FQNNGV. V dropped 1 base and J dropped 4 bases, with 8 bases sitting between them. The DNA of the CDR3 is TGTGCCAGCAGCTTAGCAGGAGTGGGAAACACCATATATTTT. Protein product: CASSLAGVGNTIYF.

This clonotype was recorded at least ten times. V and J are TRBV28 and TRBJ2-5, with TRBD2 matching over 9 bases. The CDR3 consists of 16 residues. Trimming at V came to 6 bases and at J to 9 bases, leaving 17 bases not matched to a gene. Germline CDR1 reads MDHEN; CDR2 reads SYDVKM. DNA for the CDR3: TGTGCCAGCAGCCGGGGGAGCGGGGGGACCCCGCGGGCCCAGTACTTC. Translating gives CASSRGSGGTPRAQYF.

This clonotype has only a few counts. At one boundary the junction diverges from the germline segment, which might be a read error. The chain combines TRBV2 with TRBJ2-1; 14 bases align to TRBD2. Germline V lookup: CDR1 SNHLY, CDR2 FYNNEI. The CDR3 runs 15 residues. The CDR3 DNA sequence: TGTGCCAGCAGGGGACTAGCGGGAGCCTACAATGGGCAGTTCTTC. It encodes CASRGLAGAYNGQFF.

At least ten counts were recorded for this clonotype. The chain combines TRBV10-3 with TRBJ2-3, with 7 bases lining up with TRBD2. The CDR3 contains 18 residues. V trimming: 1 base; J trimming: 2 bases; junction bases outside the gene matches: 12. From germline, CDR1 is ENHRY and CDR2 SYGVKD. CDR3 DNA: TGTGCCATCAGTGAGTTCGAGACGGGGAGGGCCTCCACAGATACGCAGTATTTT. Translated: CAISEFETGRASTDTQYF.

The V call is TRBV7-2, the J call TRBJ2-5, with 12 bases matching TRBD1. From germline, CDR1 is SGHTA and CDR2 FQGNSA. With V trimmed by 5 bases and J by 5 bases, 6 bases remained unmatched. This CDR3 contains 15 residues. This CDR3 reads CASSQPGQGAETQYF. The DNA of the CDR3 is TGTGCCAGCAGCCAACCGGGACAGGGGGCGGAGACCCAGTACTTC.

This clonotype appeared many times. The chain links TRBV5-6 to TRBJ2-5, with D unclear. Germline V gives CDR1 SGHDT, CDR2 YYEEEE. The V gene lost 2 bases and the J gene lost 1 base, with 6 bases spanning the gap. The CDR3 sequence is 13 residues long. As DNA, the CDR3 is TGTGCCAGCAGCTTCGTCAGCCAAGAGACCCAGTACTTC. Translation: CASSFVSQETQYF.

The J gene is TRBJ2-5, the V gene TRBV9, with TRBD2 matching 7 bases. Germline V CDR1 and CDR2: SGDLS, YYNGEE. The CDR3 runs 17 residues. V was pared by 3 bases and J by 0 bases, with 11 bases of the junction left unmatched. The CDR3 here is CASSASIARGYQETQYF. CDR3 bases: TGTGCCAGCAGCGCGTCGATTGCGCGGGGGTACCAAGAGACCCAGTACTTC. The full variable domain, rest sourced from reference TRBV9 and TRBJ2-5, is DSGVTQTPKHLITATGQRVTLRCSPRSGDLSVYWYQQSLDQGLQFLIQYYNGEERAKGNILERFSAQQFPDLHSELNLSSLELGDSALYFCASSASIARGYQETQYFGPGTRLLVL.

This clonotype was counted ten times or more. The chain has TRBV28 and TRBJ2-7; 9 bases are a match to TRBD2. The V segment lost 2 bases and the J segment 4 bases; nucleotides outside the gene matches: 6. CDR1 is MDHEN, CDR2 SYDVKM, per germline. The CDR3 sequence is 15 residues long. The CDR3 DNA is TGTGCCAGCAGTTTACCTCTAGCGGGAAAGTACGAGCAGTACTTC. Its protein product is CASSLPLAGKYEQYF. Variable domain in full (rest from reference TRBV28 and TRBJ2-7): DVKVTQSSRYLVKRTGEKVFLECVQDMDHENMFWYRQDPGLGLRLIYFSYDVKMKEKGDIPEGYSVSREKKERFSLILESASTNQTSMYLCASSLPLAGKYEQYFGPGTRLTVT.

This clonotype showed up many times. The gene calls are TRBV7-2 and TRBJ1-2; a possible D gene is TRBD1 (5 bases). Trimming pared 0 bases from V and 4 bases from J, leaving 12 bases between. The V gene's germline CDR1 is SGHTA and CDR2 FQGNSA. This CDR3 has 15 amino acids. The DNA of the CDR3 is TGTGCCAGCAGCTTAGCGAACAGGAAAGCCTATGGCTACACCTTC. Its protein is CASSLANRKAYGYTF. Complete variable domain (other parts from reference TRBV7-2 and TRBJ1-2): GAGVSQSPSNKVTEKGKDVELRCDPISGHTALYWYRQSLGQGLEFLIYFQGNSAPDKSGLPSDRFSAERTGGSVSTLTIQRTQQEDSAVYLCASSLANRKAYGYTFGSGTRLTVV.